The rows below give T cell receptor beta chains drawn from one sample of a study of cytomegalovirus exposure and HLA in healthy donors. TCRdb keeps only in-frame clones here, not all; method: immunoSEQ multiplex PCR. This repertoire shows 200,000 or so clones, approximately 80% found once; its top ten account for around 1.4%. Specimen: PBMCs. The receptors shown here come from a girl aged 5 to 17 in good health and CMV-seronegative. The CDR3 runs from the conserved cysteine through the conserved F or W. D genes are given only for firm matches. Only some rows state a clone size, as once, few, many or a class for expanded clones.

v_call	d_call	clone_size	cdr3_length	j_call	cdr3_aa	cdr3_nt
TRBV12-5	.	.	13	TRBJ1-2	CASGLGTGGGYTF	TGTGCTAGTGGTTTGGGAACTGGAGGGGGCTACACCTTC
TRBV15	TRBD2	once	15	TRBJ2-7	CATSSTGEGTYEQYF	TGTGCCACCAGCAGTACTGGGGAGGGAACCTACGAGCAGTACTTC
TRBV7-9	.	.	14	TRBJ2-7	CASSQGRGLYEQYF	TGTGCCAGCAGCCAAGGCAGGGGCCTCTACGAGCAGTACTTC
TRBV27	TRBD1	once	14	TRBJ1-2	CASSSGQGNYGYTF	TGTGCCAGCAGTTCGGGACAGGGGAACTATGGCTACACCTTC
TRBV4-1	.	.	11	TRBJ2-5	CASSYRGTQYF	TGCGCCAGCAGCTATAGGGGGACCCAGTACTTC
TRBV5-1	.	.	14	TRBJ2-1	CASSLEWGHNEQFF	TGCGCCAGCAGCTTGGAATGGGGCCACAATGAGCAGTTCTTC
TRBV28	TRBD2	.	15	TRBJ2-3	CASRGSGRAPDTQYF	TGTGCCAGCAGAGGCAGCGGGAGGGCCCCGGATACGCAGTATTTT
TRBV28	.	.	13	TRBJ2-7	CASSDTGHREQYF	TGTGCCAGCAGTGATACTGGTCATCGCGAGCAGTACTTC
TRBV7-9	.	.	15	TRBJ1-2	CASSRAGARDYGYTF	TGTGCCAGCAGTCGGGCGGGAGCCCGGGACTATGGCTACACCTTC
TRBV28	TRBD2	once	14	TRBJ2-1	CASSLAGGFNEQFF	TGTGCCAGCAGTTTAGCGGGGGGTTTCAATGAGCAGTTCTTC
TRBV5-4	.	.	15	TRBJ1-2	CASSQQGAGNYGYTF	TGTGCCAGCAGTCAACAGGGAGCAGGGAACTATGGCTACACCTTC
TRBV15	.	.	15	TRBJ1-1	CATSQERDVNTEAFF	TGTGCCACCAGCCAGGAGCGGGATGTGAACACTGAAGCTTTCTTT
TRBV6-5	.	.	14	TRBJ1-2	CASSWGPVESGYTF	TGTGCTAGCAGTTGGGGCCCAGTTGAGAGCGGCTACACCTTC
TRBV5-5	TRBD1	few	15	TRBJ1-2	CASSPDTQGARGYTF	TGTGCCAGCAGCCCTGACACTCAGGGGGCCCGAGGCTACACCTTC
TRBV28	TRBD2	.	15	TRBJ2-7	CASSSGTSGSYEQYF	TGTGCCAGCAGCTCAGGGACTAGCGGCTCCTACGAGCAGTACTTC
TRBV2	.	.	13	TRBJ1-5	CASSTESEGPQHF	TGTGCCAGCAGTACGGAGTCCGAGGGGCCCCAGCATTTT
TRBV18	TRBD1	.	12	TRBJ2-7	CATGQGAYEQYF	TGTGCCACAGGACAGGGTGCCTACGAGCAGTACTTC
TRBV5-4	.	.	15	TRBJ1-6	CASRPAGVSNSPLHF	TGTGCCAGCAGGCCCGCGGGAGTAAGTAATTCACCCCTCCACTTT
TRBV20-1	.	.	11	TRBJ1-1	CSARIVTEAFF	TGCAGTGCTAGAATCGTCACTGAAGCTTTCTTT
TRBV28	.	many	14	TRBJ1-1	CASGEYRLNTEAFF	TGTGCCAGCGGGGAGTACCGGTTGAACACTGAAGCTTTCTTT
TRBV15	TRBD2	.	16	TRBJ2-3	CATSRLGLAGTDTQYF	TGTGCCACCAGCAGATTAGGACTAGCGGGCACGGATACGCAGTATTTT
TRBV7-9	.	.	15	TRBJ1-2	CASSFVKPSVYGYTF	TGTGCCAGCAGCTTTGTGAAACCTTCGGTCTATGGCTACACCTTC
TRBV5-1	TRBD1	.	17	TRBJ1-5	CASSLEPGTGIRQPQHF	TGCGCCAGCAGCTTGGAACCCGGGACAGGGATTCGACAGCCCCAGCATTTT
TRBV6-6	.	.	14	TRBJ1-3	CASRDTGSGNTIYF	TGTGCCAGCAGAGACACAGGTTCTGGAAACACCATATATTTT
TRBV6-5	TRBD2	.	15	TRBJ2-7	CASSYLSGRKNEQYF	TGTGCCAGCAGTTACTTAAGCGGGAGGAAGAACGAGCAGTACTTC
TRBV27	.	.	15	TRBJ1-1	CASRPSGRYHTEAFF	TGTGCCAGCCGACCGTCCGGGAGATATCACACTGAAGCTTTCTTT
TRBV5-6	TRBD1	.	15	TRBJ2-3	CASSFRTGVTDTQYF	TGTGCCAGCAGCTTCCGGACAGGGGTGACAGATACGCAGTATTTT
TRBV29-1	TRBD1	once	17	TRBJ1-5	CSVEDKSQGAWDQPQHF	TGCAGCGTTGAAGATAAGTCACAGGGGGCGTGGGATCAGCCCCAGCATTTT
TRBV30	.	.	14	TRBJ2-7	CAWIDSHGNYEQYF	TGTGCCTGGATAGACAGTCACGGAAACTACGAGCAGTACTTC
TRBV11-2	TRBD2	.	17	TRBJ2-3	CASRKNGAGEAADTQYF	TGTGCCAGCAGGAAAAATGGGGCGGGAGAGGCGGCAGATACGCAGTATTTT
TRBV2	.	.	15	TRBJ1-1	CASTSPNMLNTEAFF	TGTGCCAGCACTTCCCCGAACATGCTGAACACTGAAGCTTTCTTT
TRBV5-4	TRBD1	.	16	TRBJ1-1	CASSPGGRSKNTEAFF	TGTGCCAGCAGCCCAGGGGGCCGATCTAAGAACACTGAAGCTTTCTTT
TRBV9	.	few	15	TRBJ2-2	CASSPWTANTGELFF	TGTGCCAGCAGCCCTTGGACAGCGAACACCGGGGAGCTGTTTTTT
TRBV11-1	TRBD1	.	18	TRBJ1-1	CASSLAGQGRGSDTEAFF	TGTGCCAGCAGCTTAGCGGGACAGGGAAGAGGGTCGGACACTGAAGCTTTCTTT
TRBV2	.	once	15	TRBJ1-2	CASSEGGRTNYGYTF	TGTGCCAGCAGTGAAGGGGGGCGGACAAACTATGGCTACACCTTC
TRBV6-5	.	.	13	TRBJ2-7	CASRSTVSYEQYF	TGTGCCAGCAGGTCGACAGTTAGCTACGAGCAGTACTTC
TRBV28	.	.	12	TRBJ1-4	CASSTGQEKLFF	TGTGCCAGCAGCACAGGACAGGAAAAACTGTTTTTT
TRBV7-2	.	.	14	TRBJ2-7	CASSRGGTNYEQYF	TGTGCCAGCAGCAGGGGGGGCACAAACTACGAGCAGTACTTC
TRBV5-5	.	.	16	TRBJ1-3	CASSLVQGLSGNTIYF	TGTGCCAGCAGCTTGGTTCAGGGGCTCTCTGGAAACACCATATATTTT
TRBV2	.	.	15	TRBJ1-2	CASSRGTASNYGYTF	TGTGCCAGCAGTCGGGGGACGGCGTCTAACTATGGCTACACCTTC
TRBV7-3	.	.	15	TRBJ1-6	CASSLIGSNGSPLHF	TGTGCCAGCAGCTTAATCGGGTCGAACGGGTCACCCCTCCACTTT
TRBV18	.	.	12	TRBJ2-5	CASSPASETQYF	TGTGCCAGCTCACCAGCGTCAGAGACCCAGTACTTC
TRBV28	.	.	17	TRBJ1-5	CASSLAQGLYSNQPQHF	TGTGCCAGCAGTTTGGCACAGGGCCTTTATAGCAATCAGCCCCAGCATTTT
TRBV9	TRBD2	.	16	TRBJ2-3	CASSAQWTSALDTQYF	TGTGCCAGCAGCGCTCAGTGGACTAGCGCCCTCGATACGCAGTATTTT
TRBV5-8	.	.	13	TRBJ2-4	CASSLGGANIQYF	TGTGCCAGCAGCTTGGGTGGGGCAAACATTCAGTACTTC
TRBV2	TRBD1	few	14	TRBJ2-7	CASSPGTGPYEQYF	TGTGCCAGCAGCCCCGGGACAGGGCCCTACGAGCAGTACTTC
TRBV28	.	few	16	TRBJ2-3	CASIHARGTHTDTQYF	TGTGCCAGCATCCATGCCCGGGGGACCCACACAGATACGCAGTATTTT
TRBV6-5	.	.	13	TRBJ2-7	CASRHPNYFEQYF	TGTGCCAGCAGACACCCCAATTATTTCGAGCAGTACTTC